The rows below give T cell receptor beta chains drawn from one sample of a study of OX40 agonist ivuxolimab in advanced cancers. The protocol was immunoSEQ multiplex PCR, while the TCRdb copy is restricted to in-frame clones and leaves out a portion. The sample has about 94,000 clones; roughly 94% are singletons. The sample consisted of CD4+ or CD8+ T cells sorted from blood, taken in a trial of the OX40 agonist ivuxolimab. These receptors all come from an adult with an advanced solid tumor such as melanoma, head and neck, liver or kidney cancer. Each CDR3 is given with its conserved first and last residue. A D gene is named only where the DNA matches it firmly. Size is omitted from some rows. Given values are once, few, many or a class for expanded clones.

TRBD1	once	TRBJ2-1	TRBV11-2	CASRNAGGAGNEQFF	TGTGCCAGCAGAAATGCAGGGGGCGCGGGGAATGAGCAGTTCTTC
TRBD2	once	TRBJ2-7	TRBV27	CASSVGPGLLSYEQYF	TGTGCCAGCAGTGTGGGACCGGGACTACTTTCCTACGAGCAGTACTTC
-	-	TRBJ2-7	TRBV6-1	CASSAQAPGSYEQYF	TGTGCCAGCAGTGCTCAGGCTCCCGGGTCCTACGAGCAGTACTTC
-	-	TRBJ1-1	TRBV21-1	CASSKAWTPNTEAFF	TGTGCCAGCAGCAAAGCGTGGACTCCGAACACTGAAGCTTTCTTT
-	-	TRBJ1-1	TRBV6-5	CASSPQGGALTEAFF	TGTGCCAGCAGTCCCCAAGGGGGGGCGCTGACTGAAGCTTTCTTT
-	-	TRBJ1-5	TRBV27	CASRPPGNQPQHF	TGTGCCAGCAGACCGCCAGGGAATCAGCCCCAGCATTTT
-	-	TRBJ2-1	TRBV5-4	CASSPDTGSYNEQFF	TGTGCCAGCAGCCCGGATACGGGTTCCTACAATGAGCAGTTCTTC
-	-	TRBJ2-7	TRBV11-2	CASSLDEAGLYEQYF	TGTGCCAGCAGCTTAGATGAGGCAGGGCTCTACGAGCAGTACTTC
-	-	TRBJ2-7	TRBV28	CASSLDDTRPSSYEQYF	TGTGCCAGCAGTTTAGATGACACAAGGCCCAGCTCCTACGAGCAGTACTTC
-	-	TRBJ1-4	TRBV7-9	CASSLGRVANEKLFF	TGTGCCAGCAGCTTGGGAAGGGTGGCTAATGAAAAACTGTTTTTT
-	-	TRBJ1-2	TRBV28	CASSLPTGPYGYTF	TGTGCCAGCAGTTTACCAACAGGCCCCTATGGCTACACCTTC
-	-	TRBJ1-1	TRBV21-1	CASRPGGTGTSMNTEAFF	TGTGCCAGCAGACCAGGCGGGACAGGGACTAGTATGAACACTGAAGCTTTCTTT
TRBD2	-	TRBJ2-3	TRBV11-2	CASSPRTSPTQYF	TGTGCCAGCAGCCCGCGGACTAGCCCCACGCAGTATTTT
TRBD1	-	TRBJ2-5	TRBV5-6	CASRQQGAQETQYF	TGTGCCAGCAGACAGCAGGGGGCTCAAGAGACCCAGTACTTC
TRBD1	-	TRBJ1-4	TRBV19	CASSTHRGRDEKLFF	TGTGCCAGTAGTACGCACAGGGGCAGGGATGAAAAACTGTTTTTT
-	-	TRBJ1-2	TRBV9	CASSVAMADVYGYTF	TGTGCCAGCAGCGTAGCAATGGCGGATGTCTATGGCTACACCTTC
TRBD2	-	TRBJ2-7	TRBV5-6	CASSFRRTSGGNTYEQYF	TGTGCCAGCAGCTTCCGGAGGACTAGCGGGGGGAATACCTACGAGCAGTACTTC
-	-	TRBJ1-3	TRBV5-1	CASSFGTTGNTIYF	TGCGCCAGCAGCTTCGGGACAACTGGAAACACCATATATTTT
-	-	TRBJ2-5	TRBV15	CATSRGLETQYF	TGTGCCACCAGCAGAGGTTTGGAGACCCAGTACTTC
TRBD2	-	TRBJ2-2	TRBV2	CASSASSGGAGELFF	TGTGCCAGCAGTGCGTCTAGCGGGGGGGCCGGGGAGCTGTTTTTT
TRBD1	-	TRBJ2-7	TRBV4-3	CASSQIPGQGTYEQYF	TGCGCCAGCAGCCAAATACCGGGACAGGGAACCTACGAGCAGTACTTC
-	-	TRBJ2-2	TRBV7-2	CASSPTGPTGELFF	TGTGCCAGCAGCCCGACAGGACCCACCGGGGAGCTGTTTTTT
TRBD1	-	TRBJ1-5	TRBV7-6	CASSLGSAGGQPQHF	TGTGCCAGCAGCTTAGGGTCGGCAGGGGGTCAGCCCCAGCATTTT